The sequence of this T cell receptor (beta chain) was determined in a study of blood T cell repertoires in COVID-19. Across the study: The analysed material was cDNA or gDNA that came from T cells, B-cell-depleted T cells, or PBMCs.

The CDR3 has 15 amino acids. J lost 3 bases, V lost 7 bases, and 5 bases had no gene match. The germline V gene has CDR1 MNHNY and CDR2 SVGAGI (reference sequence). Participant reports of clinical history set cohort assignment. In the study's own analysis: Reference gene primers were amplified, and this amplification served to estimate nucleated cell counts. Produced via immunoSEQ multiplex PCR; TCRdb's table is partial and in-frame only. Clone size and V and J calls were adopted from that table, with D and trimming inferred from the DNA. The sample records 200,000 to 250,000 clones, around 91% being singletons.

This sequence joins TRBV6-6 and TRBJ2-2; 10 bases line up with TRBD1. Sequencing was done on a sample of PBMCs or T cells enriched from blood (not recorded which). The sequence came from a man aged 30 to 39 who had been exposed to COVID-19. In DNA form, the CDR3 reads TGTGCCAGCACTCTGGGGACAGGGGACACCGGGGAGCTGTTTTTT. As protein: CASTLGTGDTGELFF.